This T cell receptor (beta chain) was identified in a study of T-cell memory formation after mild COVID-19. V lost 4 bases and J lost 6, with 11 bases in between. Germline-derived CDR1 and CDR2 are SGHTS and YDEGEE. This CDR3 is 13 amino acids long. MiXCR, run by TCRdb on the 5' RACE reads, gives a single entry per CDR3 protein. Of around 320,000 distinct CDR3 sequences listed, about 13% were seen once; the top ten hold roughly a fifth. Study results and caveats: Mostly located in CM and EM were contracting CD4+ clones, with contracting CD8+ clones located in EMRA.

This clonotype was counted a few times. What it binds is unknown. The V gene is TRBV5-8, the J gene TRBJ1-5; D is perhaps TRBD1 (5 bases). The sample comprised PBMCs or a T cell subset sorted from them (not recorded which). The receptor's source is a man aged 18 to 29 who had mild COVID-19 (a few samples of this study predate the infection). Cell type and time point are not known. The CDR3 loop is CASSRGRSQPQHF. DNA of the CDR3: TGTGCCAGCAGCAGGGGTCGGAGTCAGCCCCAGCATTTT.